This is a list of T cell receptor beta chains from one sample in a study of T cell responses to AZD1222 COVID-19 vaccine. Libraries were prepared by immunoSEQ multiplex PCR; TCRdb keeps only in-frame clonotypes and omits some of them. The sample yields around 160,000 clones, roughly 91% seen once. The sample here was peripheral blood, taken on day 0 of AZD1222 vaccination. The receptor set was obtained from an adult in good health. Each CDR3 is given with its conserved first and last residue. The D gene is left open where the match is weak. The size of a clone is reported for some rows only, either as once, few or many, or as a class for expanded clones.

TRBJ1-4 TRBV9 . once TGTGCCAGCAGCGAATTAGGACTACTCAATGAAAAACTGTTTTTT CASSELGLLNEKLFF
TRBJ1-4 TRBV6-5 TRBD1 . TGTGCCAGCCGAGGACAGGGGAATGAAAAACTGTTTTTT CASRGQGNEKLFF
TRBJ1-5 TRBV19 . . TGTGCCAGTAGTATGGGTCAGCTCAATCAGCCCCAGCATTTT CASSMGQLNQPQHF
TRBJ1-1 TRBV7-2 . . TGTGCCAGCAGCCCCACAAGTAGGATGAACACTGAAGCTTTCTTT CASSPTSRMNTEAFF
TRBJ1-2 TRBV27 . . TGTGCCAGCAGTCTTTGGGGGAAAGCGGGCGGCTACACCTTC CASSLWGKAGGYTF
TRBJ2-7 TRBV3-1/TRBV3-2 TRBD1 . TGTGCCAGCAGCCAAGACGCCGGGACAGGGAGCTACGAGCAGTACTTC CASSQDAGTGSYEQYF
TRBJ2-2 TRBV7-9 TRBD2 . TGTGCCAGCAGCTGGACCGCTAGCGGGAGATTGAACACCGGGGAGCTGTTTTTT CASSWTASGRLNTGELFF
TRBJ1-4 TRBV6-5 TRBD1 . TGTGCCAGCAGTTACTCCGGGACAGGGGAGGGGGAACTGTTTTTT CASSYSGTGEGELFF
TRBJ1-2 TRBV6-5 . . TGTGCCAGCAGCCAGCTCGGAGCGAGCTATGGCTACACCTTC CASSQLGASYGYTF
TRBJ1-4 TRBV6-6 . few TGTGCCAGCAGTTACTCGGACAGCCCCCGAGAACTGTTTTTT CASSYSDSPRELFF
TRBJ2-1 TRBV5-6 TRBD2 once TGTGCCAGCAGCTGGCGGACTAGCGGGGCCGAGGGGGAGCAGTTCTTC CASSWRTSGAEGEQFF
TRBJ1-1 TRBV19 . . TGTGCCAGTACCCGCCGGGGATACACTGAAGCTTTCTTT CASTRRGYTEAFF
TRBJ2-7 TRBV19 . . TGTGCCAGTAGGCAACCTGGGTCCTACGAGCAGTACTTC CASRQPGSYEQYF
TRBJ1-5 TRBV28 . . TGTGCCAGCAGAGATTCTGTAAGGGGGGCTCAGCCCCAGCATTTT CASRDSVRGAQPQHF
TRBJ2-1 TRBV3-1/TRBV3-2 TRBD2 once TGTGCCAGCAGCCAAGGGCTAGCGGGGGCCGCTAGCAATGAGCAGTTCTTC CASSQGLAGAASNEQFF
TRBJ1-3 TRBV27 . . TGTGCCAGAAAAGGAAACACCATATATTTT CARKGNTIYF
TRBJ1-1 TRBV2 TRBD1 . TGTGCCAGCAGTACAGGGGTTAACACTGAAGCTTTCTTT CASSTGVNTEAFF
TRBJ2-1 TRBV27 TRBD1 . TGTGCCAGCAGTTCAGGGGGCAATGAGCAGTTCTTC CASSSGGNEQFF
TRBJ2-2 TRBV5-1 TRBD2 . TGCGCCAGCAGCTTGGGACTAGCGGGGGCGAACACCGGGGAGCTGTTTTTT CASSLGLAGANTGELFF
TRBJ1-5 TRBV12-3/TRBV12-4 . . TGTGCCAGCAGTTCCCCAAATCAGCCCCAGCATTTT CASSSPNQPQHF
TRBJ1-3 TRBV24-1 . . TGTGCCACCAGTGCTAGGGGTACTGGAAACACCATATATTTT CATSARGTGNTIYF
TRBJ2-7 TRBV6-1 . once TGTGCCAGCAGTGAAAGGCCATGGAAGGGGCCTTACGAGCAGTACTTC CASSERPWKGPYEQYF
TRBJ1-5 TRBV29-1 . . TGCAGCGTCGCCGCAGGACTGGGGGAGAATCAGCCCCAGCATTTT CSVAAGLGENQPQHF
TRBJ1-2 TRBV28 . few TGTGCCACCAGTCGGGACTATGGCTACACCTTC CATSRDYGYTF
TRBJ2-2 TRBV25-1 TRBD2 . TGTGCCAGCAGGGATAGCGGGGGGTCCACCGGGGAGCTGTTTTTT CASRDSGGSTGELFF
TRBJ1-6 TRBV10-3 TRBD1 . TGTGCCAGCGGGACAGAACATAATTCACCCCTCCACTTT CASGTEHNSPLHF
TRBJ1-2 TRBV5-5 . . TGTGCCAGCAGGGACGACGGGACGTATGGCTACACCTTC CASRDDGTYGYTF
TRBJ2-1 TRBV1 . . TGCACCAGCAGCGAGTTACCCAATGAGCAGTTCTTC CTSSELPNEQFF
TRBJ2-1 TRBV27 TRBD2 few TGTGCCAGCAGGCCACTAGCGCCCAGGACCAACAATGAGCAGTTCTTC CASRPLAPRTNNEQFF
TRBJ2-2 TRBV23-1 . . TGCGCCAGCCTAGGGGGGGCTGGGAACACCGGGGAGCTGTTTTTT CASLGGAGNTGELFF
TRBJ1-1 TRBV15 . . TGTGCCACCAGCAGAGATCCGGGCATGAACACTGAAGCTTTCTTT CATSRDPGMNTEAFF
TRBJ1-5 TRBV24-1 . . TGTGCCACCAGTGATGGAAACAGGGCTAAGGGTCAGCCCCAGCATTTT CATSDGNRAKGQPQHF
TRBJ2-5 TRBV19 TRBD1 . TGTGCCAGTAGTCCGCCGGGACAGGGGCTTCAAGAGACCCAGTACTTC CASSPPGQGLQETQYF
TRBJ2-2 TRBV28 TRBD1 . TGTGCCAGCAGCCCGCGGGACAGGGTTTTTGGCGGGGAGCTGTTTTTT CASSPRDRVFGGELFF
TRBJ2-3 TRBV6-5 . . TGTGCCAGCAGGAGAGGGGCAGATACGCAGTATTTT CASRRGADTQYF
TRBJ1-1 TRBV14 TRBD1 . TGTGCCAGCAGCCCCCCGGGACAGGGTTCTGAAGCTTTCTTT CASSPPGQGSEAFF
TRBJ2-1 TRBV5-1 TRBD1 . TGCGCCAGCCTCTCGGGACAGGGGATTTTCAGCTCCTACAATGAGCAGTTCTTC CASLSGQGIFSSYNEQFF
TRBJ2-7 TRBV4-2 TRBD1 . TGTGCCAGCAGCCTCCGGGACAGAGAGAGCGAGCAGTACTTC CASSLRDRESEQYF
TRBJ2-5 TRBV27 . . TGTGCCAGCAGAAGGGGGGAGACCCAGTACTTC CASRRGETQYF
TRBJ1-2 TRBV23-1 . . TGCGCCAGCAGGCGCAACCTACTCGGGCGAAGGCATGGCTACACCTTC CASRRNLLGRRHGYTF
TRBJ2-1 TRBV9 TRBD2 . TGTGCCAGCTCTAGCGGGAGTTCTATGAATGAGCAGTTCTTC CASSSGSSMNEQFF
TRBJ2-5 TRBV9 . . TGTGCCAGCAGCACGTATGGAGAGACCCAGTACTTC CASSTYGETQYF
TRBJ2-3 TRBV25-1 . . TGTGCCAGCAGTGGCACAGGGTCAGATACGCAGTATTTT CASSGTGSDTQYF
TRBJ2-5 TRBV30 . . TGTGCCTGGAGTGCCCTCCAAGAGACCCAGTACTTC CAWSALQETQYF
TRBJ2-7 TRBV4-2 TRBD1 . TGTGCCAGCAGCCAAGAGACAGGGCTAGACTACGAGCAGTACTTC CASSQETGLDYEQYF
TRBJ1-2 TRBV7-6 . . TGTGCCAGCAGCTCAAGCCCGATCGGAAAATATGGCTACACCTTC CASSSSPIGKYGYTF
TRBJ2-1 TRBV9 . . TGTGCCAGCAGCGCACCGGGACTTCCATACAATGAGCAGTTCTTC CASSAPGLPYNEQFF
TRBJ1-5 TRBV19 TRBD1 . TGTGCCAGTAAAACGACAGGGAATCAGCCCCAGCATTTT CASKTTGNQPQHF
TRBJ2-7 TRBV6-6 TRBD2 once TGTGCCAGCAGTGGATCCGTGGGGGGACTAGCGGGCTACGAGCAGTACTTC CASSGSVGGLAGYEQYF
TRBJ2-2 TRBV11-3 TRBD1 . TGTGCCAGCAGCGCGCGTGACAGGGTTGCCACCGGGGAGCTGTTTTTT CASSARDRVATGELFF